This TCR beta chain was recorded in a study of early T cells in non-severe SARS-CoV-2 infection. This clonotype occurred many times. The library protocol tagged individual cDNA molecules with unique molecular identifiers. TCRdb itself ran the 5' RACE reads through MiXCR, one entry per CDR3 protein. The profile shows some 77,000 distinct CDR3 sequences, around 12% of them singletons. The clonotype was recovered from an adult who was a healthcare worker with PCR-confirmed SARS-CoV-2 infection or an uninfected control (not recorded which). The donor label of this sample is uncertain. Source: whole blood, taken at baseline.

This CDR3 is CASSQDSSGGEKLFF. The CDR3 bases are TGTGCCAGCTCACAAGACAGCTCCGGAGGGGAAAAACTGTTTTTT. The chain couples TRBV18 to TRBJ1-4, with D perhaps matching TRBD1 (5 bases). The CDR3 extends over 15 amino acids. Germline CDR1 and CDR2: KGHSH and LQKENI. The germline V and J ends were trimmed by 4 bases and 8 bases, with 17 bases remaining between them.